These T cell receptor beta chains were read from a single sample in a study of blood T cell repertoires in COVID-19. Measured with immunoSEQ multiplex PCR; TCRdb has only the in-frame clones, and not every one. The sample yields approximately 100,000 clones, roughly 85% seen once. Sequencing was done on a sample of peripheral blood. Receptor source: a man older than 75 with acute or convalescent COVID-19. Each CDR3 is given with its conserved first and last residue. The D gene is left open where the match is weak. The listing skips clone size in some rows; elsewhere it reads once, few, many or a size class.

TRBJ1-2 | NA | TRBD1 | TRBV19 | CASSRDSYYGYTF | TGTGCCAGTAGTAGGGACAGCTACTATGGCTACACCTTC
TRBJ1-5 | few | NA | TRBV18 | CASSLDRFQPQHF | TGTGCCAGCTCCCTGGACAGATTTCAGCCCCAGCATTTT
TRBJ2-5 | NA | TRBD1 | TRBV24-1 | CATSDPRTGGNQETQYF | TGTGCCACCAGTGATCCGAGGACAGGGGGAAACCAAGAGACCCAGTACTTC
TRBJ2-6 | NA | TRBD1 | TRBV15 | CATSRANDRAGANVLTF | TGTGCCACCAGCAGAGCCAATGACAGGGCTGGGGCCAACGTCCTGACTTTC
TRBJ2-7 | NA | TRBD1 | TRBV5-1 | CASSTSTGGEDEQYF | TGCGCCAGCAGCACCTCGACAGGGGGCGAAGACGAGCAGTACTTC
TRBJ2-2 | NA | TRBD2 | TRBV4-1 | CASSQGSRIAGVHTGELFF | TGCGCCAGCAGCCAAGGATCCCGGATCGCGGGAGTCCACACCGGGGAGCTGTTTTTT
TRBJ2-7 | few | TRBD2 | TRBV2 | CASSAGTSDYEQYF | TGTGCCAGCAGCGCCGGGACTAGTGACTACGAGCAGTACTTC
TRBJ1-2 | once | NA | TRBV28 | CASSLVGSYGYTF | TGTGCCAGCAGTTTAGTCGGTTCCTATGGCTACACCTTC
TRBJ2-7 | NA | TRBD2 | TRBV29-1 | CSVQAGSGEQYF | TGCAGCGTTCAAGCGGGGTCTGGAGAGCAGTACTTC
TRBJ2-2 | NA | NA | TRBV12-3/TRBV12-4 | CASSWAGTGELFF | TGTGCCAGCAGTTGGGCGGGCACCGGGGAGCTGTTTTTT
TRBJ1-3 | NA | NA | TRBV16 | CASSSGQRGNTIYF | TGTGCCAGCAGTTCCGGACAGAGAGGAAACACCATATATTTT
TRBJ2-7 | NA | NA | TRBV5-5 | CASSLGTAENYEQYF | TGTGCCAGCAGCTTGGGGACTGCGGAAAACTACGAGCAGTACTTC
TRBJ2-2 | many | TRBD2 | TRBV7-9 | CASSSKGLAGGPGELFF | TGTGCCAGCAGCTCCAAGGGACTAGCGGGAGGGCCCGGGGAGCTGTTTTTT
TRBJ1-1 | NA | NA | TRBV5-1 | CASSFKLGQAMNTEAFF | TGCGCCAGCAGCTTTAAGTTGGGGCAGGCGATGAACACTGAAGCTTTCTTT
TRBJ1-2 | NA | TRBD1 | TRBV24-1 | CATSDVGTGSGYTF | TGTGCCACCAGTGATGTCGGGACAGGGAGTGGCTACACCTTC
TRBJ1-2 | NA | TRBD1 | TRBV5-4 | CASSLLQGAYGYTF | TGTGCCAGCAGCTTGTTGCAGGGGGCTTATGGCTACACCTTC
TRBJ2-3 | once | TRBD1 | TRBV7-6 | CASSLGDRQYF | TGTGCCAGCAGCTTAGGGGACAGGCAGTATTTT
TRBJ1-5 | NA | TRBD1 | TRBV19 | CASKQGDINQPQHF | TGTGCCAGTAAACAGGGGGATATCAATCAGCCCCAGCATTTT
TRBJ1-1 | once | NA | TRBV18 | CASSPRGQSVNTEAFF | TGTGCCAGCTCACCTAGAGGACAGTCGGTGAACACTGAAGCTTTCTTT
TRBJ1-2 | medium-sized | NA | TRBV7-9 | CASRPGSDYGYTF | TGTGCCAGCAGACCAGGGTCGGACTATGGCTACACCTTC
TRBJ2-7 | few | NA | TRBV4-1 | CASSQSESEYEQYF | TGCGCCAGCAGCCAAAGTGAGTCCGAGTACGAGCAGTACTTC
TRBJ1-5 | NA | TRBD1 | TRBV19 | CASNDRGNQPQHF | TGTGCCAGTAATGACAGGGGCAATCAGCCCCAGCATTTT
TRBJ2-5 | NA | NA | TRBV4-3 | CASSQEGRGQETQYF | TGCGCCAGCAGCCAAGAGGGGCGGGGCCAAGAGACCCAGTACTTC
TRBJ2-7 | NA | NA | TRBV5-6 | CASSLAGRSYEQYF | TGTGCCAGCAGTCTGGCAGGGCGCTCCTACGAGCAGTACTTC
TRBJ1-1 | NA | TRBD1 | TRBV11-2 | CASSFGTGDTEAFF | TGTGCCAGCAGCTTTGGGACAGGGGACACTGAAGCTTTCTTT
TRBJ1-1 | NA | NA | TRBV30 | CACTGPLNTEAFF | TGTGCCTGTACAGGGCCCTTGAACACTGAAGCTTTCTTT
TRBJ2-5 | NA | TRBD2 | TRBV6-4 | CASSASPSGREETQYF | TGTGCCAGCAGTGCCTCCCCTAGCGGGAGGGAAGAGACCCAGTACTTC
TRBJ2-5 | NA | NA | TRBV7-9 | CASSPQETQYF | TGTGCCAGCAGCCCTCAAGAGACCCAGTACTTC
TRBJ2-3 | NA | NA | TRBV29-1 | CSVVEGGDTQYF | TGCAGCGTTGTTGAGGGAGGAGATACGCAGTATTTT
TRBJ2-1 | NA | TRBD2 | TRBV27 | CASSLHRTSWSEQFF | TGTGCCAGCAGTTTACACAGGACTAGCTGGAGTGAGCAGTTCTTC
TRBJ1-1 | NA | NA | TRBV5-1 | CASSFTQGSEAFF | TGCGCCAGCAGCTTCACTCAGGGATCCGAAGCTTTCTTT
TRBJ2-5 | NA | TRBD1 | TRBV11-1 | CASSGGTGGLETQYF | TGTGCCAGCAGCGGAGGGACAGGGGGCCTGGAGACCCAGTACTTC
TRBJ2-1 | NA | TRBD2 | TRBV4-3 | CASSHARTSAYNEQFF | TGCGCCAGCAGCCATGCCCGGACTAGCGCTTACAATGAGCAGTTCTTC
TRBJ2-7 | NA | TRBD2 | TRBV19 | CASSQAGEQYF | TGTGCCAGTAGCCAAGCGGGGGAGCAGTACTTC
TRBJ1-5 | once | NA | TRBV5-6 | CASSWGGQMNQPQHF | TGTGCCAGCAGCTGGGGCGGCCAGATGAATCAGCCCCAGCATTTT
TRBJ1-3 | NA | TRBD1 | TRBV7-2 | CASRTGGSSGNTIYF | TGTGCCAGCAGAACAGGGGGAAGCTCTGGAAACACCATATATTTT
TRBJ2-1 | NA | TRBD2 | TRBV3-1/TRBV3-2 | CASSPSGRSYNEQFF | TGTGCCAGCAGCCCTAGCGGGAGGTCCTACAATGAGCAGTTCTTC
TRBJ2-7 | NA | NA | TRBV6-5 | CASSYSGTSYEQYF | TGTGCCAGCAGTTACAGTGGGACATCCTACGAGCAGTACTTC
TRBJ1-5 | NA | TRBD1 | TRBV28 | CASGQGWQPQHF | TGTGCCAGCGGACAGGGGTGGCAGCCCCAGCATTTT
TRBJ1-1 | NA | TRBD1 | TRBV4-1 | CASSPGGQGGTEAFF | TGCGCCAGCAGCCCCGGTGGACAGGGGGGCACTGAAGCTTTCTTT
TRBJ2-1 | NA | TRBD2 | TRBV9 | CASSVGIAGAYNEQFF | TGTGCCAGCAGCGTAGGTATAGCGGGAGCCTACAATGAGCAGTTCTTC
TRBJ1-1 | NA | NA | TRBV19 | CASSAQYMNTEAFF | TGTGCCAGTAGTGCTCAGTACATGAACACTGAAGCTTTCTTT
TRBJ1-5 | NA | NA | TRBV19 | CASSIVETVFQPQHF | TGTGCCAGTAGTATAGTTGAGACAGTCTTTCAGCCCCAGCATTTT
TRBJ2-1 | NA | TRBD2 | TRBV5-4 | CASSSPGLAGRSYNEQFF | TGTGCCAGCAGCTCCCCCGGACTAGCGGGAAGGTCCTACAATGAGCAGTTCTTC
TRBJ1-2 | NA | NA | TRBV19 | CGTAREAGYGYTF | TGTGGCACGGCGCGGGAGGCGGGCTATGGCTACACCTTC
TRBJ2-7 | NA | NA | TRBV18 | CASSPGRSPSDEQYF | TGTGCCAGCTCACCAGGGCGGTCCCCTAGCGACGAGCAGTACTTC
TRBJ2-7 | NA | TRBD2 | TRBV28 | CASRLSGTIYEQYF | TGTGCCAGCAGACTTAGCGGGACCATCTACGAGCAGTACTTC
TRBJ2-7 | NA | TRBD1 | TRBV30 | CAWKTGFSYEQYF | TGTGCCTGGAAGACAGGGTTTTCCTACGAGCAGTACTTC
TRBJ1-5 | NA | NA | TRBV4-2 | CASSQPGTPVVPQHF | TGTGCCAGCAGCCAACCGGGGACTCCAGTTGTGCCCCAGCATTTT
TRBJ2-1 | once | TRBD2 | TRBV28 | CASISGDTSGGVSYNEQFF | TGTGCCAGCATCTCCGGAGACACGAGCGGGGGAGTCTCCTACAATGAGCAGTTCTTC
TRBJ1-1 | NA | TRBD1 | TRBV2 | CASRERDRGHTEAFF | TGTGCCAGCAGGGAAAGGGACAGGGGGCACACTGAAGCTTTCTTT
TRBJ1-5 | NA | NA | TRBV15 | CATSRDGDQGNQPQHF | TGTGCCACCAGCAGAGATGGGGATCAGGGAAATCAGCCCCAGCATTTT
TRBJ2-7 | NA | NA | TRBV4-2 | CASSQDLIVIADSYEQYF | TGTGCCAGCAGCCAAGATCTTATTGTAATCGCGGACTCCTACGAGCAGTACTTC
TRBJ2-7 | few | NA | TRBV18 | CASSPLPGSYEQYF | TGTGCCAGCTCACCTCTTCCGGGCTCCTACGAGCAGTACTTC
TRBJ2-7 | few | TRBD1 | TRBV10-3 | CAISERDRGRYEQYF | TGTGCCATCAGTGAACGGGACAGGGGGCGGTACGAGCAGTACTTC
TRBJ2-7 | NA | NA | TRBV21-1 | CASSNRGIYEQYF | TGTGCCAGCAGCAACAGGGGGATCTACGAGCAGTACTTC
TRBJ2-5 | NA | TRBD1 | TRBV20-1 | CSASLSMTGTKTQYF | TGCAGTGCTAGTCTATCTATGACAGGGACGAAGACCCAGTACTTC
TRBJ1-5 | NA | TRBD1 | TRBV20-1 | CSASQNRGFGVQPQHF | TGCAGTGCTAGTCAAAACAGGGGATTTGGGGTTCAGCCCCAGCATTTT
TRBJ2-1 | NA | TRBD1 | TRBV5-1 | CASRLLAGTAGYNEQFF | TGCGCCAGCAGATTGTTGGCCGGGACAGCAGGTTACAATGAGCAGTTCTTC